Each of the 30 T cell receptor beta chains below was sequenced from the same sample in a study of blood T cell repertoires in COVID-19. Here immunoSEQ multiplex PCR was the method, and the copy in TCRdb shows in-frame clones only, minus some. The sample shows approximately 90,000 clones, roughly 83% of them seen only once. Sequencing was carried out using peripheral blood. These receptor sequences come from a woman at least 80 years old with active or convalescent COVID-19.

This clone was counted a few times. CDR3 nucleotides: TGTGCCAGCAGCAAGGAGTCCCGCAATCAGCCCCAGCATTTT. It codes for CASSKESRNQPQHF. The rearrangement joins TRBV9 to TRBJ1-5; D is unclear. Between the trimmed V and J ends, which lost 4 bases and 2 bases, there was a span of 10 bases. The CDR3 length is 14 residues. The germline V gene has CDR1 SGDLS and CDR2 YYNGEE.

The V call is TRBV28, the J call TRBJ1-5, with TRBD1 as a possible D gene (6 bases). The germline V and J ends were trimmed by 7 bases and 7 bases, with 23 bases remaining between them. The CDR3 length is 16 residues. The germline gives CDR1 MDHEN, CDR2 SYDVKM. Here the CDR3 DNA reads TGTGCCAGCACCAACAAAGTGGGGGCTGATCCCCAGCCCCAGCATTTT. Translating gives CASTNKVGADPQPQHF.

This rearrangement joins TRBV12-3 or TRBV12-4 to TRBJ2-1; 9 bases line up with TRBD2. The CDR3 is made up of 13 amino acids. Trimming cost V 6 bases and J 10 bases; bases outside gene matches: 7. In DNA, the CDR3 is TGTGCCAGCAGCCGCGGGGGGGCGGGCGAGCAGTTCTTC. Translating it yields CASSRGGAGEQFF.

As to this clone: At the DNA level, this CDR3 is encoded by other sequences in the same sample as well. CDR3 sequence: CASSQDSRYGYTF. In nucleotides, the CDR3 is TGTGCCAGCAGTCAGGACAGTCGCTATGGCTACACCTTC. The chain is built from TRBV6-5 and TRBJ1-2, with D perhaps TRBD1 (6 bases). CDR1 is MNHEY, CDR2 SVGAGI, per germline. Trimming left V 5 bases short and J 4 bases short, with 11 bases between. CDR3 length: 13 residues.

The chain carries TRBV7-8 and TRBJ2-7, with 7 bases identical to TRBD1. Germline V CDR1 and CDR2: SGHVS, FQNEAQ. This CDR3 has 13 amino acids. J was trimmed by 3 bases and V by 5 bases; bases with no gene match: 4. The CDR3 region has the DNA TGTGCCAGCAGCAGGGACAGTAACTACGAGCAGTACTTC. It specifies CASSRDSNYEQYF.

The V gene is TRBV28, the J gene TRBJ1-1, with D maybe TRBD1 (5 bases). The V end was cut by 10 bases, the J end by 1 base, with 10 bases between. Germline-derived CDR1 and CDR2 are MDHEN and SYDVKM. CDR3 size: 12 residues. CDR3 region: CATGGGNTEAFF. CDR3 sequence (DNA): TGTGCCACTGGGGGGGGGAACACTGAAGCTTTCTTT.

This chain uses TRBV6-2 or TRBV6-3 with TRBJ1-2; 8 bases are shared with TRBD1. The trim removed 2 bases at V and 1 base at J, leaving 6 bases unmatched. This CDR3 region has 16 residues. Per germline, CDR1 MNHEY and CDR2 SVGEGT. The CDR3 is CASSYGTGSFNYGYTF. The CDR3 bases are TGTGCCAGCAGTTACGGGACAGGAAGTTTTAACTATGGCTACACCTTC.

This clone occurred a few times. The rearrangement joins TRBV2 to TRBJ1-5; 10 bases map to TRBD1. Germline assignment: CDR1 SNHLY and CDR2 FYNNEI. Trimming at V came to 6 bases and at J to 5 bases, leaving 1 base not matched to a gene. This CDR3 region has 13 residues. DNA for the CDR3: TGTGCCAGCAGGGGGACAGGGGATCAGCCCCAGCATTTT. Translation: CASRGTGDQPQHF.

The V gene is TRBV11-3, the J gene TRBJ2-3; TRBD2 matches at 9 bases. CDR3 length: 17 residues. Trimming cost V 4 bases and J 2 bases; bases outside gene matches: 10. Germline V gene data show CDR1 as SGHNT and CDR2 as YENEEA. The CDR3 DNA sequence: TGTGCCAGCAGCTCCAAACTGACTAGCGGAAACACAGATACGCAGTATTTT. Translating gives CASSSKLTSGNTDTQYF. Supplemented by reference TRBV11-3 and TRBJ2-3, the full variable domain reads EAGVVQSPRYKIIEKKQPVAFWCNPISGHNTLYWYLQNLGQGPELLIRYENEEAVDDSQLPKDRFSAERLKGVDSTLKIQPAELGDSAVYLCASSSKLTSGNTDTQYFGPGTRLTVL.

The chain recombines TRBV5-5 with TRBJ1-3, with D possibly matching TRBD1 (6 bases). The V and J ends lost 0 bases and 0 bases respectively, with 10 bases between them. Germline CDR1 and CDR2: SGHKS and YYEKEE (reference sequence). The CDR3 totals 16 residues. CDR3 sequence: CASSLVGGNSGNTIYF. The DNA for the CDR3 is TGTGCCAGCAGCTTGGTAGGGGGAAACTCTGGAAACACCATATATTTT.

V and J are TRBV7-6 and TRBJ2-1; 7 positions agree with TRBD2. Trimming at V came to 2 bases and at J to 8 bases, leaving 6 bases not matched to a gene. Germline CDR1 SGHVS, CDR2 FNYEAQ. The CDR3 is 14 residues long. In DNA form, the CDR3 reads TGTGCCAGCAGCTTAACCCGACTAGCTCATGAGCAGTTCTTC. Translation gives CASSLTRLAHEQFF.

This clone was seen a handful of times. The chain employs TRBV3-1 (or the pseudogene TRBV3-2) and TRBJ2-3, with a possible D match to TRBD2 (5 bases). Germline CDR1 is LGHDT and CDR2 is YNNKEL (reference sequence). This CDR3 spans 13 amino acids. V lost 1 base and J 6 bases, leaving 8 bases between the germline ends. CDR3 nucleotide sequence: TGTGCCAGCAGCCAAGGGCCGGGGGATACGCAGTATTTT. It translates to CASSQGPGDTQYF.

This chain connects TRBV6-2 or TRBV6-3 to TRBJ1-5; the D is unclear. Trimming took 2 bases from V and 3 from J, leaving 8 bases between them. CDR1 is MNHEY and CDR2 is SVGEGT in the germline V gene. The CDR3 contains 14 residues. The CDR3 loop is CASSYRQYNQPQHF. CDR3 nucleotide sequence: TGTGCCAGCAGTTACCGCCAGTACAATCAGCCCCAGCATTTT.

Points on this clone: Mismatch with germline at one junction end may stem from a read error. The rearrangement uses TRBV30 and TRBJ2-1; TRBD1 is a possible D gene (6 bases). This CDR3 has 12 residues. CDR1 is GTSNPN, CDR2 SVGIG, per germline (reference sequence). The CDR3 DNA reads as TGTGCCTGGAGAACGCAAGACAGGCCCGTGGTCTTC. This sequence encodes CAWRTQDRPVVF.

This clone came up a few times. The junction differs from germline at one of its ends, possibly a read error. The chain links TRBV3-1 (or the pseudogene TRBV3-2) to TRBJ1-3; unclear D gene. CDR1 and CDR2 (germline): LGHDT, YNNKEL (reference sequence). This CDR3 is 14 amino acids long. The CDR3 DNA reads TGTGCCAGCAACCAAGCGAGCTCTGGAAACACCATATATTTT. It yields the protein CASNQASSGNTIYF.

DNA of the CDR3: TGTGCCAGCAGCTTATCCCCCAGCGAGGGAGAGACCCAGTACTTC. Amino acid sequence: CASSLSPSEGETQYF. The chain recombines TRBV7-2 with TRBJ2-5, with D maybe TRBD2 (5 bases). The CDR3 is 15 residues long. The V and J ends lost 2 bases and 4 bases respectively, with 14 bases between them. From germline, CDR1 is SGHTA and CDR2 FQGNSA.

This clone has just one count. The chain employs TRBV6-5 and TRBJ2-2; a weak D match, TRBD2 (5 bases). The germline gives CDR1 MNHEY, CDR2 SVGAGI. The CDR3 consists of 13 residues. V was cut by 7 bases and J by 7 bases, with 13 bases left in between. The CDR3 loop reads CASKDGVIGELFF. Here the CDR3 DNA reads TGTGCCAGCAAGGACGGGGTAATCGGGGAGCTGTTTTTT.

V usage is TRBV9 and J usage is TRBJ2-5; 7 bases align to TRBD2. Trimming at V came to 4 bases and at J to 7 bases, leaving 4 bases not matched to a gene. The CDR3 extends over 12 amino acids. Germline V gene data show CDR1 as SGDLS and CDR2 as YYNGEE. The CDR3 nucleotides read TGTGCCAGCAGCCCGGGCGGGGGGACCCAGTACTTC. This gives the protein CASSPGGGTQYF.

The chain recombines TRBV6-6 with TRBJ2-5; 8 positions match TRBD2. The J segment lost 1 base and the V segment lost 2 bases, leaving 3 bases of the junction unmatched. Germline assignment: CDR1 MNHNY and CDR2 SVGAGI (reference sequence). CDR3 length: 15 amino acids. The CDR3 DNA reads TGTGCCAGCAGTTACCCGGGAGGGCCCCAAGAGACCCAGTACTTC. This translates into CASSYPGGPQETQYF.

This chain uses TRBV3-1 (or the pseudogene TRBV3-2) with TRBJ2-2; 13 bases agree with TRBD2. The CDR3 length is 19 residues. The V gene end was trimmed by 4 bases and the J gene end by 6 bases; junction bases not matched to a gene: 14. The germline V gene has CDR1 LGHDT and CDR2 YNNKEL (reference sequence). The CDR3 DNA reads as TGTGCCAGCAGCCTTCTTGGACTAGCGGGAGCCCCGATCGCCGGGGAGCTGTTTTTT. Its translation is CASSLLGLAGAPIAGELFF.

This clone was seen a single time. In nucleotides, the CDR3 is TGTGCCAGCAGTGCCCACACTAGCGGCCTTTCCTACAATGAGCAGTTCTTC. This translates into CASSAHTSGLSYNEQFF. V gene TRBV6-2 or TRBV6-3 combines with J gene TRBJ2-1, with TRBD2 matching 8 bases. This CDR3 is built from 17 residues. From germline, CDR1 is MNHEY and CDR2 SVGEGT. Unmatched junction bases numbered 10, after V lost 5 bases and J lost 1 base.

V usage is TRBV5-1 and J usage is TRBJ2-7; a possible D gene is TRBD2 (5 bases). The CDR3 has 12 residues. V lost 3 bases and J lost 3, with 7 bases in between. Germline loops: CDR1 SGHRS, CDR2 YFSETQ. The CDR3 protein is CASSSEGYEQYF. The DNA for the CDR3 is TGCGCCAGCAGCTCTGAGGGCTACGAGCAGTACTTC. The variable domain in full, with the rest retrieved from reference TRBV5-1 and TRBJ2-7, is KAGVTQTPRYLIKTRGQQVTLSCSPISGHRSVSWYQQTPGQGLQFLFEYFSETQRNKGNFPGRFSGRQFSNSRSEMNVSTLELGDSALYLCASSSEGYEQYFGPGTRLTVT.

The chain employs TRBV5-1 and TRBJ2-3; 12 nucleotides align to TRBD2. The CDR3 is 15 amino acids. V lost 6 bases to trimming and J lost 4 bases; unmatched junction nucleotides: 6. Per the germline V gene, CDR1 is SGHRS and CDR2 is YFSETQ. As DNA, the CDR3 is TGCGCCAGCACCCCACTAGCGGGAGGCTCAGATACGCAGTATTTT. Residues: CASTPLAGGSDTQYF.

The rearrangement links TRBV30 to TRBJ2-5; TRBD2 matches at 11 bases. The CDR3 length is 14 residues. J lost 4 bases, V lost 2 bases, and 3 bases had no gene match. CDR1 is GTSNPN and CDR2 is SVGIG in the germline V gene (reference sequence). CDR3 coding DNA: TGTGCCTGGAGTCTCGGACTAGCGGGAGAGACCCAGTACTTC. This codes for CAWSLGLAGETQYF.

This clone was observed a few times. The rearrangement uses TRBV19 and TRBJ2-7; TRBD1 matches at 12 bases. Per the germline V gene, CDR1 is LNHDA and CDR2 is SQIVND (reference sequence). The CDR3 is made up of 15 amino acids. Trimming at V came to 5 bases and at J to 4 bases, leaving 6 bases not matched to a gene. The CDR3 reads CASSAGTGGFYEQYF. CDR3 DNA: TGTGCCAGTAGTGCCGGGACAGGGGGCTTTTACGAGCAGTACTTC.

This CDR3 reads CAISESSGGAPDTQYF. CDR3 DNA sequence: TGTGCCATCAGTGAGTCCAGCGGGGGGGCACCAGATACGCAGTATTTT. V gene TRBV10-3 combines with J gene TRBJ2-3; TRBD2 matches 10 bases. This CDR3 contains 16 residues. CDR1 and CDR2 (germline): ENHRY, SYGVKD. V shed 0 bases and J 4 bases; nucleotides not matched to a gene: 4.

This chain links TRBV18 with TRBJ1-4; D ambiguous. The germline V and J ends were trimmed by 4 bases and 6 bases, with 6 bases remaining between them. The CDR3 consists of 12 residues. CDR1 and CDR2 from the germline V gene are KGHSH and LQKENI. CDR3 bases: TGTGCCAGCTCACTAGAGGATGAAAAACTGTTTTTT. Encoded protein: CASSLEDEKLFF.

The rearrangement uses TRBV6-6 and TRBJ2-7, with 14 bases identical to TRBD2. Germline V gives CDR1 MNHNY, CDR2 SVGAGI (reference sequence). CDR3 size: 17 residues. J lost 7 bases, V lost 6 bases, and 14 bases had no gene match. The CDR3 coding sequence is TGTGCCAGCAGACGACAGACTAGCGGGGGGGCAGTAAAGGAGCAGTACTTC. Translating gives CASRRQTSGGAVKEQYF.

This chain's CDR3 is CASSEGYEQYF. The CDR3 region has the DNA TGTGCCAGCAGCGAGGGATACGAGCAGTACTTC. This sequence joins TRBV6-5 and TRBJ2-7, with D possibly being TRBD2 (5 bases). The V and J ends lost 6 bases and 4 bases respectively, with 7 bases between them. Germline CDR1 and CDR2: MNHEY and SVGAGI. CDR3 length: 11 amino acids.

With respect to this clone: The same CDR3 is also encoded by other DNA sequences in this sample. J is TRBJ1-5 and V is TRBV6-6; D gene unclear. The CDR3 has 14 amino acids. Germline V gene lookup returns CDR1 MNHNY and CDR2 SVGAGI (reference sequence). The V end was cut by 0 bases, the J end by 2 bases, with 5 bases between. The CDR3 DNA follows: TGTGCCAGCAGTTACTCCGGGGGCAATCAGCCCCAGCATTTT. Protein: CASSYSGGNQPQHF.